This T cell receptor beta chain was retrieved from a study of cytomegalovirus exposure and HLA in healthy donors. Regarding the study as a whole: Evidence from a later analysis indicated that most CMV-associated TCR beta chains looked HLA-restricted.

The CDR3 runs 15 residues. The ends were cut back, 3 bases at V and 3 bases at J, with 11 bases in the middle. The germline gives CDR1 LGHNA, CDR2 YNFKEQ. Researchers ran the PCR with 60 Vbeta and 13 Jbeta primers. Clones were sequenced by immunoSEQ multiplex PCR, and TCRdb holds only the in-frame ones, with some missing. The sample lists nearly 200,000 clones, 87% seen once, with about 1.2% in the top ten. Only a few counts were recorded for this clone. Its antigen is undetermined. The specimen sequenced was PBMCs. The receptor was derived from a man aged 25-40 years in good health and CMV-seronegative. V usage is TRBV4-2 and J usage is TRBJ1-4; tentatively, D is TRBD1 (6 bases). The CDR3 region is CASSQGGASNEKLFF. The CDR3 DNA is TGTGCCAGCAGCCAGGGGGGGGCTTCTAATGAAAAACTGTTTTTT.